This T cell receptor (beta chain) was profiled in a study of tumor and adjacent non-tumor tissue in lung cancer. Study-wide findings and caveats: Higher tumor TCR diversity was associated with shorter survival. TCR diversity was significantly greater in tumor than normal lung tissue. Tumor repertoires had a smaller top 100 clone share than normal lung.

RNA was extracted from bulk tissue without any cell sorting. A note on this clonotype: Its matching antigen is unknown.

A modified ARM-PCR protocol with three rounds of nested PCR amplified TCRbeta. A single record per CDR3 protein comes from TCRdb applying MiXCR to the multiplex PCR reads. The data hold roughly 200,000 distinct CDR3 sequences, with 60% to 75% observed a single time. Germline V gene lookup returns CDR1 SEHNR and CDR2 FQNEAQ (reference sequence). Trimming pared 5 bases from V and 13 bases from J, leaving 14 bases between. This CDR3 has 11 amino acids. Sequencing was done on a sample of lung tumor tissue. The V and J genes are TRBV7-9 and TRBJ1-1; D is uncertain. The TCR originated in a man aged 60-69 years with non-small cell lung cancer. DNA of the CDR3: TGTGCCAGCAGCCCAGGCGTCGGAGATTTCTTT. Translated: CASSPGVGDFF.